The 10 T cell receptor beta chains below come from one sample, sequenced in a study of cytomegalovirus exposure and HLA in healthy donors. The assay was immunoSEQ multiplex PCR, and TCRdb's table has in-frame clones only and misses some. This sample has hundreds of thousands of clones, with roughly 88% found just once. The sequencing sample was made of PBMCs. The receptors shown here come from a woman aged 18-29 years in good health and CMV-seronegative.

This chain uses TRBV28 with TRBJ2-7; no reliable D call. This CDR3 region has 13 residues. Germline-derived CDR1 and CDR2 are MDHEN and SYDVKM. V dropped 5 bases and J dropped 5 bases, with 13 bases sitting between them. The CDR3 DNA is TGTGCCAGCAGTACAAATCCCCCACACGAGCAGTACTTC. Protein sequence: CASSTNPPHEQYF.

The chain couples TRBV28 to TRBJ1-2; the match to TRBD1 covers 7 bases. The V gene's germline CDR1 is MDHEN and CDR2 SYDVKM. The V segment lost 6 bases and the J segment 1 base; nucleotides outside the gene matches: 5. This CDR3 has 14 residues. The chain's CDR3 is CASRTGQSNYGYTF. CDR3 sequence (DNA): TGTGCCAGCAGGACGGGACAGAGTAACTATGGCTACACCTTC.

V and J are TRBV6-5 and TRBJ1-2; 7 bases match TRBD1. With 7 bases clipped from V and 8 bases from J, the junction kept 10 bases outside the gene matches. The CDR3 consists of 13 residues. Looked up from germline, CDR1 is MNHEY and CDR2 is SVGAGI. The CDR3 nucleotides are TGTGCCAGCAATCGACAGGGCCGTTGGGGCTACACCTTC. Amino acid sequence: CASNRQGRWGYTF.

This clone occurred a few times. The chain is built from TRBV28 and TRBJ1-2; tentatively, D is TRBD1 (6 bases). Trimming removed 2 bases at V and 6 bases at J, with 10 bases between. Per germline, CDR1 MDHEN and CDR2 SYDVKM. The CDR3 loop spans 13 amino acids. The CDR3 region has the DNA TGTGCCAGCAGTTTACGCAGGGGCGATGGCTACACCTTC. This sequence encodes CASSLRRGDGYTF.

The V and J genes are TRBV2 and TRBJ2-7, with 11 bases matching TRBD1. The junction had 3 bases not matched to a gene; V was cut back by 6 bases and J by 2 bases. Germline V gene data show CDR1 as SNHLY and CDR2 as FYNNEI. This CDR3 comprises 14 residues. The CDR3 loop is CASSRDRGAYEQYF. CDR3 sequence (DNA): TGTGCCAGCAGCAGGGACAGGGGGGCCTACGAGCAGTACTTC.

The chain is built from TRBV21-1 and TRBJ2-1; the table gives TRBD2 as D, unverified against the DNA. TRBV21-1 is a documented pseudogene. CDR3 length: 14 residues. CDR3 coding DNA: TGTGCCAGCAGCAGGAGGGGAAATAACAATGAGCAGTTCTTC. Its translation is CASSRRGNNNEQFF.

V is TRBV19 and J is TRBJ2-4; tentatively, D is TRBD2 (6 bases). The CDR3 spans 17 residues. V was pared by 0 bases and J by 0 bases, with 12 bases between. CDR1 is LNHDA and CDR2 is SQIVND in the germline V gene (reference sequence). DNA for the CDR3: TGTGCCAGTAGTATAGATTGGGGAGGAATAGCCAAAAACATTCAGTACTTC. It translates to CASSIDWGGIAKNIQYF.

This chain joins TRBV5-1 and TRBJ2-1, with TRBD2 identical over 8 bases. The CDR3 is 17 amino acids. Germline V gene data show CDR1 as SGHRS and CDR2 as YFSETQ. V lost 0 bases and J lost 0; bases outside the gene matches: 5. The CDR3 sequence: CASSLGAGGGSYNEQFF. The CDR3 region has the DNA TGCGCCAGCAGCTTGGGTGCGGGAGGAGGCTCCTACAATGAGCAGTTCTTC.

The rearrangement uses TRBV27 and TRBJ2-7; unclear D gene. From germline, CDR1 is MNHEY and CDR2 SMNVEV (reference sequence). The V and J ends lost 4 bases and 5 bases respectively, with 15 bases between them. This CDR3 spans 14 amino acids. The CDR3 protein is CASSSDTFSHEQYF. The CDR3 DNA follows: TGTGCCAGCAGTTCGGATACATTTAGCCACGAGCAGTACTTC.

V and J are TRBV5-1 and TRBJ2-5; 9 bases map to TRBD2. Germline CDR1 is SGHRS and CDR2 is YFSETQ. J lost 3 bases, V lost 0 bases, and 6 bases had no gene match. The CDR3 length is 16 residues. The CDR3 coding sequence is TGCGCCAGCAGCTTGGGGGGACTAGCAGGAAAAGAGACCCAGTACTTC. It codes for CASSLGGLAGKETQYF.